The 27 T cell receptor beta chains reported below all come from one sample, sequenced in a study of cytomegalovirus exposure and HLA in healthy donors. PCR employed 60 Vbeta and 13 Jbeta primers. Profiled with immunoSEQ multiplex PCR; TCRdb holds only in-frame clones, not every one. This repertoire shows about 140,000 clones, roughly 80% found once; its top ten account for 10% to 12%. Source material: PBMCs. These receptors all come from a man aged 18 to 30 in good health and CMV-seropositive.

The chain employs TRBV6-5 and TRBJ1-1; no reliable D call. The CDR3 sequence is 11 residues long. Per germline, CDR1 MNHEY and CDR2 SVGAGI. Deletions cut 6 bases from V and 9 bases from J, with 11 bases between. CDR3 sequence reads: CASRASGKAFF. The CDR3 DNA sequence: TGTGCCAGCAGGGCTTCGGGTAAAGCTTTCTTT.

Here the CDR3 DNA reads TGTGCCAGCAGCTCGCCGGGACAGCCCTATGGCTACACCTTC. Translated, it gives CASSSPGQPYGYTF. The chain couples TRBV5-6 to TRBJ1-2, with 7 nucleotides matching TRBD1. The CDR3 has 14 residues. Germline loops: CDR1 SGHDT, CDR2 YYEEEE. J was trimmed by 4 bases and V by 3 bases; bases with no gene match: 6.

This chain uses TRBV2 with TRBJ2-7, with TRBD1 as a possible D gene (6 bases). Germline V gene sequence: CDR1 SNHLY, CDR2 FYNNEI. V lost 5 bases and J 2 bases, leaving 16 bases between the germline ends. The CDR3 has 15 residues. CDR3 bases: TGTGCCAGCAGTTATCTCGGGACACTAACCTACGAGCAGTACTTC. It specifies CASSYLGTLTYEQYF.

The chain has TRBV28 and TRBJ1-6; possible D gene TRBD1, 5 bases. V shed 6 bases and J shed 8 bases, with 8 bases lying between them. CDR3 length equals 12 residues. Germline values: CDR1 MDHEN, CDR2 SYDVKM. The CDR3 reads CASRRGDSPLHF. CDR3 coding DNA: TGTGCCAGCAGACGGGGGGATTCACCCCTCCACTTT.

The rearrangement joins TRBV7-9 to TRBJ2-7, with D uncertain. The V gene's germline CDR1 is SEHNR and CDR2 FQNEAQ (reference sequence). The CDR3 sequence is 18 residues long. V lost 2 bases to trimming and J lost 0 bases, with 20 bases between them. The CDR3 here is CASSLSMIVTAASYEQYF. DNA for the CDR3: TGTGCCAGCAGCTTATCAATGATCGTGACTGCCGCCTCCTACGAGCAGTACTTC. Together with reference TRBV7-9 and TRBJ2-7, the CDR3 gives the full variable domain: DTGVSQNPRHKITKRGQNVTFRCDPISEHNRLYWYRQTLGQGPEFLTYFQNEAQLEKSRLLSDRFSAERPKGSFSTLEIQRTEQGDSAMYLCASSLSMIVTAASYEQYFGPGTRLTVT.

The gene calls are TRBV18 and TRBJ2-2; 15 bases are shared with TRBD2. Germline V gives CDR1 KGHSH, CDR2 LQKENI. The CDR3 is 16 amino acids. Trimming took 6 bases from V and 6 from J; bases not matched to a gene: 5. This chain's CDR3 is CASSGLAGGKAGELFF. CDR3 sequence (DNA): TGTGCCAGCTCGGGACTAGCGGGAGGCAAGGCCGGGGAGCTGTTTTTT. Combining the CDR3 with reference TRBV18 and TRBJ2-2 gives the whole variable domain NAGVMQNPRHLVRRRGQEARLRCSPMKGHSHVYWYRQLPEEGLKFMVYLQKENIIDESGMPKERFSAEFPKEGPSILRIQQVVRGDSAAYFCASSGLAGGKAGELFFGEGSRLTVL.

The CDR3 DNA reads TGTGCCAGCAGCCAAGAGACACCGGGTCGGACTCTACTCTCTGGGGCCAACGTCCTGACTTTC. Its protein product is CASSQETPGRTLLSGANVLTF. The chain joins TRBV4-2 to TRBJ2-6; weak D call: TRBD2 (5 bases). V dropped 0 bases and J dropped 0 bases, with 21 bases sitting between them. The CDR3 spans 21 residues. CDR1 and CDR2 from the germline V gene are LGHNA and YNFKEQ.

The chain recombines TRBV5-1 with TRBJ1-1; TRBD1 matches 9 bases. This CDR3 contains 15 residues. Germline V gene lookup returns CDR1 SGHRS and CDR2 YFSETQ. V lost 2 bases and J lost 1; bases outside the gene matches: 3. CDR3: CASSFDRGRNTEAFF. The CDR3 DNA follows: TGCGCCAGCAGCTTTGACAGGGGGAGGAACACTGAAGCTTTCTTT. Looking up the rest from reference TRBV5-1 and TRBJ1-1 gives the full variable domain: KAGVTQTPRYLIKTRGQQVTLSCSPISGHRSVSWYQQTPGQGLQFLFEYFSETQRNKGNFPGRFSGRQFSNSRSEMNVSTLELGDSALYLCASSFDRGRNTEAFFGQGTRLTVV.

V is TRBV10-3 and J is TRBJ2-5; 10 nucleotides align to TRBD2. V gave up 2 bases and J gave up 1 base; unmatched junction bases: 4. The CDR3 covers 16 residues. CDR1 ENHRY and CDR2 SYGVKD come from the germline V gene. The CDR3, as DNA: TGTGCCATCAGTGAGGGGTCTAGCGGGAGCCAAGAGACCCAGTACTTC. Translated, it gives CAISEGSSGSQETQYF.

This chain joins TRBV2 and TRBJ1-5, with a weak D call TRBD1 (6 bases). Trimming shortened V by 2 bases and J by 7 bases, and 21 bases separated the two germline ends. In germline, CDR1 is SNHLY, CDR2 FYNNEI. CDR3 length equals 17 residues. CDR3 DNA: TGTGCCAGCAGTGAAAATGTGGGGGGGGCAGGGGTGCAGCCCCAGCATTTT. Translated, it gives CASSENVGGAGVQPQHF.

The CDR3 protein is CASSSTGASYSNQPQHF. CDR3 nucleotide sequence: TGTGCCAGCAGCTCTACAGGGGCGAGTTATAGCAATCAGCCCCAGCATTTT. The V and J genes are TRBV7-8 and TRBJ1-5; TRBD1 agrees at 7 bases. Germline CDR1 and CDR2: SGHVS and FQNEAQ. This CDR3 has 17 residues. After removal of 4 bases from V and 0 bases from J, the junction contained 9 bases not matched to a gene. The full variable domain, in which reference TRBV7-8 and TRBJ1-5 provide the parts outside the CDR3, is GAGVSQSPRYKVAKRGQDVALRCDPISGHVSLFWYQQALGQGPEFLTYFQNEAQLDKSGLPSDRFFAERPEGSVSTLKIQRTQQEDSAVYLCASSSTGASYSNQPQHFGDGTRLSIL.

DNA of the CDR3: TGTGCCCTATCAGGACAAACGAACACTGAAGCTTTCTTT. This codes for CALSGQTNTEAFF. The gene calls are TRBV5-4 and TRBJ1-1; maybe TRBD1 (5 bases). V dropped 10 bases and J dropped 1 base, with 14 bases sitting between them. Per germline, CDR1 SGHNT and CDR2 YYREEE (reference sequence). The CDR3 extends over 13 amino acids.

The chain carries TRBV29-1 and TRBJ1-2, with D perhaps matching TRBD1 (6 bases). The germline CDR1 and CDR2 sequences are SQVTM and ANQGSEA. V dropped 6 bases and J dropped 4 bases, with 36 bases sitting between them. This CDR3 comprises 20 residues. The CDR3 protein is CSVGDSPLSTGPTSLYGYTF. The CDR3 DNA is TGCAGCGTGGGGGATTCCCCTCTGTCGACAGGCCCAACTTCTCTCTATGGCTACACCTTC. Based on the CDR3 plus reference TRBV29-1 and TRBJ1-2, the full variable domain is SAVISQKPSRDICQRGTSLTIQCQVDSQVTMMFWYRQQPGQSLTLIATANQGSEATYESGFVIDKFPISRPNLTFSTLTVSNMSPEDSSIYLCSVGDSPLSTGPTSLYGYTFGSGTRLTVV.

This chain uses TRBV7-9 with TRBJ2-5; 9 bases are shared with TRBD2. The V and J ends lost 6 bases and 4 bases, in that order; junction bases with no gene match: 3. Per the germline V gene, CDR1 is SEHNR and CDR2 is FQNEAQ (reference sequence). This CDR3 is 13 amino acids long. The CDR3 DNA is TGTGCCAGCAGACCGGGACTAGCAGAGACCCAGTACTTC. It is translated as CASRPGLAETQYF.

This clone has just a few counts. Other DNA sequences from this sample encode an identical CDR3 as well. The CDR3: CASSLLSSYEQYF. CDR3 bases: TGTGCCAGCAGTTTACTTTCCTCCTACGAGCAGTACTTC. The gene calls are TRBV27 and TRBJ2-7; D ambiguous. The CDR3 extends over 13 amino acids. The germline CDR1 and CDR2 sequences are MNHEY and SMNVEV (reference sequence). Trimming took off 2 bases at V and 0 bases at J, with 5 bases between the two ends.

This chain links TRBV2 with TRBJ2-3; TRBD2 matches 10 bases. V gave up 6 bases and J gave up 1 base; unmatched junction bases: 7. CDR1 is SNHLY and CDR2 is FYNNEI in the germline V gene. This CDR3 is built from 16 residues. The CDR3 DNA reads TGTGCCAGCAGCTGGGGGAGCGGGAGGGGCACAGATACGCAGTATTTT. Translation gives CASSWGSGRGTDTQYF.

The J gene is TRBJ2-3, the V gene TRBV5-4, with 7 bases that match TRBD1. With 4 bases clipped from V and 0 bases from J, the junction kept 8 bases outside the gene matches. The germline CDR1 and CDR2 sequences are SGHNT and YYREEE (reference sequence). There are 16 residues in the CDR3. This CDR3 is CASSQGQSPSTDTQYF. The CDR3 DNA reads TGTGCCAGCAGCCAGGGACAGTCCCCTAGCACAGATACGCAGTATTTT. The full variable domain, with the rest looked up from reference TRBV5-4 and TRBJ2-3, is ETGVTQSPTHLIKTRGQQVTLRCSSQSGHNTVSWYQQALGQGPQFIFQYYREEENGRGNFPPRFSGLQFPNYSSELNVNALELDDSALYLCASSQGQSPSTDTQYFGPGTRLTVL.

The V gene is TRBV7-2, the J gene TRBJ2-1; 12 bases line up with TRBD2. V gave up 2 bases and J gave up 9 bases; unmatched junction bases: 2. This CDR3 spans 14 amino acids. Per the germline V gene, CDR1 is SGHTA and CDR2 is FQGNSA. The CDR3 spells CASSLQLAGGEQFF. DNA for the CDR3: TGTGCCAGCAGCTTACAACTAGCGGGAGGTGAGCAGTTCTTC.

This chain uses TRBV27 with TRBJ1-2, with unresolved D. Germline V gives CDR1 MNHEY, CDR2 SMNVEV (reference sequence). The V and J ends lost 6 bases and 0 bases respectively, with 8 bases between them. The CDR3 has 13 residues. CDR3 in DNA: TGTGCCAGCAGAAGGAGTGCTAACTATGGCTACACCTTC. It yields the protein CASRRSANYGYTF.

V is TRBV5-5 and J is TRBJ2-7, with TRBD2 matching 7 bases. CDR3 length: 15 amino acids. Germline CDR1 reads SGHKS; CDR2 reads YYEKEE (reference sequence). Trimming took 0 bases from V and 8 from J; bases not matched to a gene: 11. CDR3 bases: TGTGCCAGCAGCTTGGAGGGGAGGGTTACCTTGCAGCAGTACTTC. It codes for CASSLEGRVTLQQYF.

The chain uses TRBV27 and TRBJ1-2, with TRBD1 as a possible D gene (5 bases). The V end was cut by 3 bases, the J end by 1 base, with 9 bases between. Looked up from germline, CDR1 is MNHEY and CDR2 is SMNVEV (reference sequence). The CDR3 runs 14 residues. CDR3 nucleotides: TGTGCCAGCAGTTTGCGGGGCGGTAACTATGGCTACACCTTC. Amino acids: CASSLRGGNYGYTF.

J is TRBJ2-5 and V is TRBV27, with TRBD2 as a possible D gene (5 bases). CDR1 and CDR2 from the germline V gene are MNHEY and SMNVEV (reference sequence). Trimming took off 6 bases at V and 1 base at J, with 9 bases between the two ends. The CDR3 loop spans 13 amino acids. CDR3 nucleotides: TGTGCCAGCAGGAAACTAGTCCAAGAGACCCAGTACTTC. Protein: CASRKLVQETQYF.

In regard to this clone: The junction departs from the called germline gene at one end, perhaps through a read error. The CDR3 coding sequence is TGTGCCAGCAGTGAATCTTACCCCGTAAGGGGCTACCCCTTC. Encoded protein: CASSESYPVRGYPF. This rearrangement joins TRBV2 to TRBJ1-2; a possible D gene is TRBD1 (5 bases). The length of the CDR3 is 14 residues. The V gene's germline CDR1 is SNHLY and CDR2 FYNNEI.

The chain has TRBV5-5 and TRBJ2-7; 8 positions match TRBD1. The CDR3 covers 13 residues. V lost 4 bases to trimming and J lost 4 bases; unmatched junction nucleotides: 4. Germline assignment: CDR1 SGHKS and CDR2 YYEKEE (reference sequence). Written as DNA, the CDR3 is TGTGCCAGCAGCCGGACAGGGACGTACGAGCAGTACTTC. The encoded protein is CASSRTGTYEQYF.

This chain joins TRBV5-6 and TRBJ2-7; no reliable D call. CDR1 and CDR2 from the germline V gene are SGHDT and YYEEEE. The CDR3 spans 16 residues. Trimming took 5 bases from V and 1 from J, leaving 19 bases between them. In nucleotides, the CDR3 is TGTGCCAGCAGTCACAAACTCAGGTTGACGTCCTACGAGCAGTACTTC. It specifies CASSHKLRLTSYEQYF.

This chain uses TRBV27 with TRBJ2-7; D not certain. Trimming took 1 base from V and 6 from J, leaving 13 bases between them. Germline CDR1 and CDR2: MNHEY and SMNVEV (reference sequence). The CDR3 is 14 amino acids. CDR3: CASSLYGPTAEQYF. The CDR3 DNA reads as TGTGCCAGCAGTTTATACGGTCCCACCGCCGAGCAGTACTTC.

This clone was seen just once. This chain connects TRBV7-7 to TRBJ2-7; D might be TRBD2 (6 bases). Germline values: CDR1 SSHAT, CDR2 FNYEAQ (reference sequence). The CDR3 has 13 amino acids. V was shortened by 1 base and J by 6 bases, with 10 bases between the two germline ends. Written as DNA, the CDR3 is TGTGCCAGCAGCTTAGTGGGGGGTGTCGAGCAGTACTTC. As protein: CASSLVGGVEQYF.